Shown below are 26 T cell receptor beta chains from a single sample sequenced in a study of PD-1 blockade in classical Hodgkin lymphoma. Documented time point: cycle 4 day 1 (C4D1), after more than five weeks of nivolumab. Every patient relapsed after autologous stem cell transplantation, and brentuximab vedotin exposure varied. Clones were read by immunoSEQ multiplex PCR, and TCRdb kept only the in-frame ones, dropping some. The repertoire has about 46,000 clones, under 80% of them found once; the top ten carry over 9.5%. The sequenced sample was peripheral blood mononuclear cells (PBMCs), obtained before the fourth cycle of nivolumab. These receptors were collected from a human donor with classical Hodgkin lymphoma.

This chain joins TRBV28 and TRBJ2-1; D not certain. Trimming pared 5 bases from V and 4 bases from J, leaving 6 bases between. CDR3 size: 12 residues. CDR1 and CDR2 (germline): MDHEN, SYDVKM. The DNA of the CDR3 is TGTGCCAGCAGTCACGGGTACAATGAGCAGTTCTTC. Its translation: CASSHGYNEQFF.

The chain has TRBV6-5 and TRBJ1-5; D possibly corresponds to TRBD1 (6 bases). The CDR3 sequence is 15 residues long. CDR1 is MNHEY and CDR2 is SVGAGI in the germline V gene. V was shortened by 6 bases and J by 7 bases, with 19 bases between the two germline ends. This CDR3 reads CASRPGQRGGQPQHF. CDR3 DNA: TGTGCCAGCAGGCCGGGACAACGAGGGGGGCAGCCCCAGCATTTT.

V usage is TRBV9 and J usage is TRBJ2-7, with TRBD1 as a possible D gene (6 bases). V was cut by 4 bases and J by 5 bases, with 10 bases left in between. This CDR3 contains 12 residues. The germline V gene encodes CDR1 SGDLS and CDR2 YYNGEE. CDR3 sequence (DNA): TGTGCCAGCAGCCGCCAGGGGAACGAGCAGTACTTC. Amino acid sequence: CASSRQGNEQYF. Combining the CDR3 with reference TRBV9 and TRBJ2-7 gives the whole variable domain DSGVTQTPKHLITATGQRVTLRCSPRSGDLSVYWYQQSLDQGLQFLIQYYNGEERAKGNILERFSAQQFPDLHSELNLSSLELGDSALYFCASSRQGNEQYFGPGTRLTVT.

The chain combines TRBV11-3 with TRBJ2-2; D call uncertain. This CDR3 has 16 residues. CDR1 and CDR2 from the germline V gene are SGHNT and YENEEA. V lost 2 bases and J 0 bases, leaving 10 bases between the germline ends. This chain's CDR3 is CASSLHVPPNTGELFF. The DNA of the CDR3 is TGTGCCAGCAGCTTACACGTCCCACCGAACACCGGGGAGCTGTTTTTT.

This clone occurred once. The V call is TRBV5-1, the J call TRBJ2-7; 12 bases agree with TRBD2. Germline loops: CDR1 SGHRS, CDR2 YFSETQ. The CDR3 runs to 16 residues. Trimming cost V 4 bases and J 8 bases; bases outside gene matches: 13. The CDR3 protein is CASSPAPTSGRFQQYF. Written as DNA, the CDR3 is TGCGCCAGCAGCCCCGCCCCCACTAGCGGGAGGTTTCAGCAGTACTTC.

The V call is TRBV28, the J call TRBJ1-5, with D tentatively TRBD1 (5 bases). Trimming took off 5 bases at V and 9 bases at J, with 23 bases between the two ends. The CDR3 contains 16 residues. CDR1 MDHEN and CDR2 SYDVKM come from the germline V gene. For the CDR3, the DNA is TGTGCCAGCAGTCTTAACCGGGACGCCAAAAGCTCGCCCCAGCATTTT. Translated: CASSLNRDAKSSPQHF.

The chain joins TRBV11-2 to TRBJ2-3; 11 bases line up with TRBD2. Trimming removed 1 base from V and 2 bases from J; junction bases left unmatched: 2. The germline CDR1 and CDR2 sequences are SGHAT and FQNNGV. This CDR3 has 16 amino acids. This CDR3 reads CASSLGLAGYTDTQYF. DNA of the CDR3: TGTGCCAGCAGCTTAGGACTAGCGGGGTACACAGATACGCAGTATTTT.

The chain carries TRBV27 and TRBJ1-2; a possible D gene is TRBD1 (5 bases). Germline CDR1 is MNHEY and CDR2 is SMNVEV (reference sequence). The CDR3 is made up of 15 amino acids. V lost 9 bases and J lost 2, with 19 bases in between. CDR3 residues: CASRLGGALNYGYTF. For the CDR3, the DNA is TGTGCCAGTCGTTTAGGAGGGGCCCTGAACTATGGCTACACCTTC.

The chain is built from TRBV18 and TRBJ2-2; 9 nucleotides align to TRBD2. CDR1 and CDR2 (germline): KGHSH, LQKENI. The CDR3 extends over 16 amino acids. Germline trimming cut 2 bases from V and 1 base from J; bases unmatched to any gene: 2. CDR3 coding DNA: TGTGCCAGCTCACCAGTGACTAGCGGGAACACCGGGGAGCTGTTTTTT. As protein: CASSPVTSGNTGELFF.

V usage is TRBV6-5 and J usage is TRBJ1-1; 8 positions match TRBD1. The V gene end was trimmed by 6 bases and the J gene end by 4 bases; junction bases not matched to a gene: 7. Germline CDR1 MNHEY, CDR2 SVGAGI. This CDR3 has 14 amino acids. The CDR3 region has the DNA TGTGCCAGCAGGTACCAGGGGGCGATCACTGAAGCTTTCTTT. It specifies CASRYQGAITEAFF.

The rearrangement uses TRBV10-3 and TRBJ2-3, with D perhaps TRBD2 (5 bases). CDR3 length: 14 residues. Germline lookup yields CDR1 ENHRY and CDR2 SYGVKD. V was cut by 0 bases and J by 6 bases, with 10 bases left in between. In DNA, the CDR3 is TGTGCCATCAGTGAGTCTACTGGAGGTGATACGCAGTATTTT. This gives the protein CAISESTGGDTQYF.

The chain joins TRBV4-2 to TRBJ1-1, with D maybe TRBD1 (5 bases). The V gene lost 4 bases and the J gene lost 11 bases, with 11 bases spanning the gap. Looked up from germline, CDR1 is LGHNA and CDR2 is YNFKEQ. CDR3 length equals 11 residues. CDR3 region: CASSRGGVAFF. CDR3 DNA sequence: TGTGCCAGCAGCCGCGGGGGAGTGGCTTTCTTT.

V usage is TRBV19 and J usage is TRBJ2-1; D is perhaps TRBD1 (6 bases). The CDR3 covers 16 residues. The V gene's germline CDR1 is LNHDA and CDR2 SQIVND (reference sequence). The V gene lost 6 bases and the J gene lost 1 base, with 16 bases spanning the gap. The CDR3 region has the DNA TGTGCCAGTAGCGACACCGAGGGGGTTTCCTACAATGAGCAGTTCTTC. Residues: CASSDTEGVSYNEQFF.

The gene calls are TRBV5-4 and TRBJ1-1, with D maybe TRBD1 (6 bases). The V gene's germline CDR1 is SGHNT and CDR2 YYREEE (reference sequence). Deletions cut 4 bases from V and 1 base from J, with 14 bases between. This CDR3 has 15 amino acids. CDR3 region: CASSQPGVRNTEAFF. CDR3 nucleotides: TGTGCCAGCAGCCAACCAGGGGTAAGGAACACTGAAGCTTTCTTT.

The chain has TRBV4-1 and TRBJ2-7, with TRBD2 matching 9 bases. The CDR3 runs to 15 residues. CDR1 and CDR2 (germline): MGHRA, YSYEKL. The junction had 7 bases not matched to a gene; V was cut back by 4 bases and J by 3 bases. The CDR3: CASSLRATSGYEQYF. The DNA for the CDR3 is TGCGCCAGCAGCCTAAGAGCGACTAGCGGCTACGAGCAGTACTTC.

The rearrangement uses TRBV5-1 and TRBJ2-7; D not resolved. This CDR3 has 17 residues. The V and J ends lost 0 bases and 2 bases respectively, with 18 bases between them. The germline V gene encodes CDR1 SGHRS and CDR2 YFSETQ. CDR3 loop: CASSLASGAIATYEQYF. The CDR3 DNA sequence: TGCGCCAGCAGCTTGGCATCAGGAGCCATCGCCACCTACGAGCAGTACTTC. The entire variable domain, with the rest obtained from reference TRBV5-1 and TRBJ2-7, is as follows: KAGVTQTPRYLIKTRGQQVTLSCSPISGHRSVSWYQQTPGQGLQFLFEYFSETQRNKGNFPGRFSGRQFSNSRSEMNVSTLELGDSALYLCASSLASGAIATYEQYFGPGTRLTVT.

This clone was recorded only once. V gene TRBV5-1 combines with J gene TRBJ2-3; TRBD1 or TRBD2 may be the D gene (5 bases each). Trimming shortened V by 4 bases and J by 6 bases, and 12 bases separated the two germline ends. Germline-derived CDR1 and CDR2 are SGHRS and YFSETQ. The CDR3 is 13 amino acids. CDR3 amino acids: CASSRRDVDTQYF. CDR3 coding DNA: TGCGCCAGCAGCCGCAGGGACGTGGATACGCAGTATTTT.

As regards this clone: Possible read error: a much larger clone is one base away. Different DNA sequences within this sample yield the same CDR3. The J gene is TRBJ2-1, the V gene TRBV10-1, with TRBD2 identical over 10 bases. After removal of 10 bases from V and 8 bases from J, the junction contained 11 bases not matched to a gene. The germline gives CDR1 WNHNN, CDR2 SYGVQD (reference sequence). This CDR3 spans 14 amino acids. This CDR3 is CANESGRASDEQFF. The CDR3, as DNA: TGCGCCAATGAAAGCGGGAGGGCCTCCGATGAGCAGTTCTTC.

This clone was seen a handful of times. This chain links TRBV5-6 with TRBJ1-1, with D unresolved. The CDR3 spans 14 residues. Germline V gives CDR1 SGHDT, CDR2 YYEEEE. V was cut by 1 base and J by 4 bases, with 11 bases left in between. The CDR3 reads CASSLHGYGTEAFF. The DNA of the CDR3 is TGTGCCAGCAGCTTGCACGGTTATGGCACTGAAGCTTTCTTT.

The chain joins TRBV7-9 to TRBJ1-2; possibly TRBD1 for D (6 bases). Trimming shortened V by 2 bases and J by 2 bases, and 12 bases separated the two germline ends. The CDR3 loop spans 15 amino acids. Germline values: CDR1 SEHNR, CDR2 FQNEAQ (reference sequence). The CDR3 bases are TGTGCCAGCAGCTTATGGGACACCTTCAACTATGGCTACACCTTC. Protein product: CASSLWDTFNYGYTF.

J is TRBJ1-5 and V is TRBV7-2; no clear D gene. This CDR3 is 15 amino acids long. CDR1 is SGHTA and CDR2 is FQGNSA in the germline V gene. With 1 base removed from V and 2 bases from J, the gap between germline ends came to 9 bases. The CDR3 reads CASSLGRSGNQPQHF. CDR3 nucleotides: TGTGCCAGCAGCTTAGGAAGGTCGGGCAATCAGCCCCAGCATTTT.

The chain carries TRBV6-5 and TRBJ2-2; 7 nucleotides match TRBD1. The V and J ends lost 2 bases and 6 bases, in that order; junction bases with no gene match: 9. The CDR3 covers 16 residues. Germline CDR1 is MNHEY and CDR2 is SVGAGI. The CDR3 protein is CASSYPLGGGPGELFF. The CDR3 DNA reads TGTGCCAGCAGTTACCCCTTAGGGGGCGGCCCCGGGGAGCTGTTTTTT.

V is TRBV7-9 and J is TRBJ1-2; D is possibly TRBD1 (5 bases). This CDR3 contains 16 residues. Germline CDR1 and CDR2: SEHNR and FQNEAQ (reference sequence). V lost 5 bases and J 4 bases, leaving 20 bases between the germline ends. CDR3 region: CASSPWRDSLGYGYTF. CDR3 DNA: TGTGCCAGCAGCCCATGGCGTGACAGCCTTGGCTATGGCTACACCTTC.

J is TRBJ2-1 and V is TRBV10-2, with 7 bases aligning to TRBD2. The germline V gene encodes CDR1 WSHSY and CDR2 SAAADI. This CDR3 spans 16 amino acids. J lost 4 bases, V lost 4 bases, and 10 bases had no gene match. In nucleotides, the CDR3 is TGCGCCAGCAGTGGGATCCAAGCGGGGTTTTACAATGAGCAGTTCTTC. Protein product: CASSGIQAGFYNEQFF.

The rearrangement uses TRBV6-5 and TRBJ1-1; possibly TRBD1 for D (5 bases). V lost 11 bases, J lost 4 bases, and 17 bases lay in between. From germline, CDR1 is MNHEY and CDR2 SVGAGI. The CDR3 runs 13 residues. The CDR3 DNA is TGTGCCTCACAGGTCCCAGGGTCCACTGAAGCTTTCTTT. It yields the protein CASQVPGSTEAFF.

The chain recombines TRBV5-1 with TRBJ2-3; D call uncertain. CDR3 length: 14 residues. CDR1 and CDR2 (germline): SGHRS, YFSETQ. Between the trimmed V and J ends, which lost 0 bases and 6 bases, there was a span of 11 bases. The CDR3 sequence is CASSLARSDDTQYF. CDR3 bases: TGCGCCAGCAGCTTGGCCAGGTCCGACGATACGCAGTATTTT.